This T cell receptor (beta chain) was captured in a study of shared T cell receptors in the human thymus. The assay was immunoSEQ multiplex PCR, and TCRdb's table has in-frame clones only and misses some. The sample holds around 68,000 clones, around 96% seen once. Between the trimmed V and J ends, which lost 0 bases and 5 bases, there was a span of 3 bases. Germline V gene lookup returns CDR1 DFQATT and CDR2 SNEGSKA (reference sequence). The CDR3 is 11 residues long. The rearrangement uses TRBV20-1 and TRBJ2-3; D gene ambiguous. This clonotype was sampled from a human donor. The specimen sequenced was thymocytes. This CDR3 reads CSAREGDTQYF. CDR3 DNA sequence: TGCAGTGCTAGAGAAGGAGATACGCAGTATTTT.